The 8 T cell receptor beta chains presented below share a single source sample, sequenced in a study of cytomegalovirus exposure and HLA in healthy donors. Vbeta (60) and Jbeta (13) primers were used in the PCR. Sequencing used immunoSEQ multiplex PCR; TCRdb keeps in-frame clones, though not all of them. The specimen's table records about 64,000 clones. The sample comprised PBMCs. The origin of the receptors is a woman younger than 35 in good health and CMV-seronegative.

The chain is built from TRBV4-1 and TRBJ2-3; D remains ambiguous. This CDR3 is built from 16 residues. Germline V gene data show CDR1 as MGHRA and CDR2 as YSYEKL. V shed 1 base and J shed 0 bases, with 11 bases lying between them. The CDR3 reads CASSQGARLSTDTQYF. The CDR3 DNA is TGCGCCAGCAGCCAAGGTGCCAGACTTAGCACAGATACGCAGTATTTT.

The CDR3 loop reads CASTSGLAVTGELFF. The CDR3 DNA reads TGTGCCAGCACCTCGGGACTAGCGGTCACCGGGGAGCTGTTTTTT. This sequence joins TRBV2 and TRBJ2-2, with TRBD2 matching 11 bases. The CDR3 is 15 amino acids. Germline trimming cut 7 bases from V and 4 bases from J; bases unmatched to any gene: 5. Germline lookup yields CDR1 SNHLY and CDR2 FYNNEI.

This chain uses TRBV5-3 with TRBJ1-2; D is uncertain. TRBV5-3 is identified as an open reading frame with a role that is uncertain. The V gene lost 0 bases and the J gene lost 3 bases, with 15 bases spanning the gap. The CDR3 totals 16 residues. The CDR3 is CARSLVSDDTHYGYTF. CDR3 in DNA: TGTGCCAGAAGCTTGGTGTCGGATGACACTCACTATGGCTACACCTTC.

V gene TRBV28 combines with J gene TRBJ2-1, with TRBD2 matching over 8 bases. In germline, CDR1 is MDHEN, CDR2 SYDVKM. V lost 5 bases to trimming and J lost 5 bases; unmatched junction nucleotides: 8. CDR3 length: 15 amino acids. The CDR3 region is CASSGRPSGHNEQFF. The CDR3 DNA reads TGTGCCAGCAGTGGCCGACCTAGCGGGCACAATGAGCAGTTCTTC.

CDR3 protein: CASSIRTGDRYEQYF. CDR3 DNA: TGTGCCAGTAGTATAAGGACAGGGGATCGGTACGAGCAGTACTTC. This sequence joins TRBV19 and TRBJ2-7; 9 positions agree with TRBD1. Germline V gene lookup returns CDR1 LNHDA and CDR2 SQIVND (reference sequence). CDR3 size: 15 residues. The ends lost 2 bases at V and 4 bases at J; junction bases unmatched: 6.

The chain joins TRBV29-1 to TRBJ2-5, with 8 positions matching TRBD2. The CDR3 sequence is 17 residues long. The V and J ends lost 4 bases and 2 bases, in that order; junction bases with no gene match: 15. Germline V gene lookup returns CDR1 SQVTM and CDR2 ANQGSEA. CDR3: CSVAGGSSGALQETQYF. DNA for the CDR3: TGCAGCGTTGCTGGGGGGAGTAGCGGGGCTTTACAAGAGACCCAGTACTTC. The whole variable domain, remainder taken from reference TRBV29-1 and TRBJ2-5, is SAVISQKPSRDICQRGTSLTIQCQVDSQVTMMFWYRQQPGQSLTLIATANQGSEATYESGFVIDKFPISRPNLTFSTLTVSNMSPEDSSIYLCSVAGGSSGALQETQYFGPGTRLLVL.

The chain couples TRBV4-1 to TRBJ2-1, with 11 nucleotides matching TRBD2. Looked up from germline, CDR1 is MGHRA and CDR2 is YSYEKL. This CDR3 region has 17 residues. V lost 0 bases, J lost 7 bases, and 8 bases stayed unmatched. CDR3 sequence: CASSQDLLAGGRNEQFF. The DNA of the CDR3 is TGCGCCAGCAGCCAAGATCTTCTAGCGGGGGGAAGGAATGAGCAGTTCTTC.

Comments on this clone: One junction end does not reproduce the germline sequence, and a read error may be involved. V gene TRBV11-2 combines with J gene TRBJ2-3, with TRBD1 identical over 8 bases. This CDR3 is built from 15 residues. Germline assignment: CDR1 SGHAT and CDR2 FQNNGV. CDR3 nucleotide sequence: TGTGCCAGCAGCTTCGGACAGGGTTTGTCAGATAAGCAGTATTTT. Protein: CASSFGQGLSDKQYF.